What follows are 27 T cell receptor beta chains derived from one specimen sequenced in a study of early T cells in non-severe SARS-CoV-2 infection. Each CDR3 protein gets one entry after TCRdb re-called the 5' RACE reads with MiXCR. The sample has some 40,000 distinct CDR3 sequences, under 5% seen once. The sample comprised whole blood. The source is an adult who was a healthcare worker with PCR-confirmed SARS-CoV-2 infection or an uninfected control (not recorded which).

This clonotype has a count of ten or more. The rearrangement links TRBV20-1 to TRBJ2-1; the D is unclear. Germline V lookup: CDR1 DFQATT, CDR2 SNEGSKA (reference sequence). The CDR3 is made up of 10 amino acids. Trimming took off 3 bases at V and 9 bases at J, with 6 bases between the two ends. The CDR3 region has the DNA TGCAGTGCTAGTTCATCTGAGCAGTTCTTC. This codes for CSASSSEQFF.

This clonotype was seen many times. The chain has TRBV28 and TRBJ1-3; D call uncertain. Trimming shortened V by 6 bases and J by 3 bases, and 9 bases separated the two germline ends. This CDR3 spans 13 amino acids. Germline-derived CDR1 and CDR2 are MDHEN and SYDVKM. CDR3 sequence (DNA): TGTGCCAGCAGCCTCTCCTATGGAAACACCATATATTTT. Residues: CASSLSYGNTIYF.

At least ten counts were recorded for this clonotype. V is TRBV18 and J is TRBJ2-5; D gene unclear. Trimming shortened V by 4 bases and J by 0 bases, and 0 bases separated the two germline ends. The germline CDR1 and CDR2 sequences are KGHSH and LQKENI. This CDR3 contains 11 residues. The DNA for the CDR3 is TGTGCCAGCTCACACCAAGAGACCCAGTACTTC. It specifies CASSHQETQYF.

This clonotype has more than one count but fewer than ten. As DNA, the CDR3 is TGCAGTGCTAGAGTACTAGCGGGCACAGATACGCAGTATTTT. Protein product: CSARVLAGTDTQYF. The chain joins TRBV20-1 to TRBJ2-3; 8 nucleotides match TRBD2. V was clipped by 1 base and J by 1 base; unmatched bases: 1. CDR3 size: 14 residues. The germline V gene encodes CDR1 DFQATT and CDR2 SNEGSKA (reference sequence).

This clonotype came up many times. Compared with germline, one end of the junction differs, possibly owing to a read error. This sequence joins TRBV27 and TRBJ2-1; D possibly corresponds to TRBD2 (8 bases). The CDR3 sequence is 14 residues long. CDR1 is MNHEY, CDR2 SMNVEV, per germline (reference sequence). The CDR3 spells CASSAGTVTGRESF. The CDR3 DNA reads TGTGCCAGCAGTGCCGGGACAGTGACCGGGAGGGAGTCCTTC.

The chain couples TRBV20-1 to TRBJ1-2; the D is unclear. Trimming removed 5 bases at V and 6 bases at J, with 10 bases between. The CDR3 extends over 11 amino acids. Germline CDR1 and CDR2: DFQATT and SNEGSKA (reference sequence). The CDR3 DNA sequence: TGCAGTGCTCCCGGTCTGGATGGCTACACCTTC. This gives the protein CSAPGLDGYTF.

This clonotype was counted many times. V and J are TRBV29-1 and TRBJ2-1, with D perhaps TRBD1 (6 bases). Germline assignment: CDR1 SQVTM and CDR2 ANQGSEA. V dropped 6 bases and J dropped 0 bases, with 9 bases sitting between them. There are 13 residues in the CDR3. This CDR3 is CSVGTISYNEQFF. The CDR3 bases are TGCAGCGTGGGGACAATCTCCTACAATGAGCAGTTCTTC.

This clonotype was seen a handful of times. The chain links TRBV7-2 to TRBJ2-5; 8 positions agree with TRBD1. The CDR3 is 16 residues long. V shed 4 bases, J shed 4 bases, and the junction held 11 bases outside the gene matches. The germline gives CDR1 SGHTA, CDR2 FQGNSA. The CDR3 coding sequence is TGTGCCAGCAGCTCTTATTCGACAGGGGACGCAGAGACCCAGTACTTC. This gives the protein CASSSYSTGDAETQYF.

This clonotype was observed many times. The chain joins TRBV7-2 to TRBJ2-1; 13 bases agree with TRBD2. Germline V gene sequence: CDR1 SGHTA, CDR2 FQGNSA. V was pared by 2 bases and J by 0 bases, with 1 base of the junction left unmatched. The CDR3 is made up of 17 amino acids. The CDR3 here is CASSLRTSGSSYNEQFF. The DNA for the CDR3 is TGTGCCAGCAGCTTAAGGACTAGCGGGAGCTCCTACAATGAGCAGTTCTTC.

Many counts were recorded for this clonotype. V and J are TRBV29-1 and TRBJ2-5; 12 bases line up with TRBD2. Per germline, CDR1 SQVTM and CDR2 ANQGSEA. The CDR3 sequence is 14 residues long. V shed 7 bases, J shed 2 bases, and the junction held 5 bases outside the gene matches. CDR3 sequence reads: CSAAGLAGQETQYF. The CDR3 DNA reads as TGCAGCGCAGCAGGACTAGCGGGACAAGAGACCCAGTACTTC.

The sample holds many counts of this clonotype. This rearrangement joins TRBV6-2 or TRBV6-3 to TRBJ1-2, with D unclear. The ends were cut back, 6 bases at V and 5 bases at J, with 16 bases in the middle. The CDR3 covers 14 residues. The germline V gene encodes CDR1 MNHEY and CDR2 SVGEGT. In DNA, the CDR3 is TGTGCCAGCAGCCATAAAAATCTTGGGTATGGCTACACCTTC. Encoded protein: CASSHKNLGYGYTF.

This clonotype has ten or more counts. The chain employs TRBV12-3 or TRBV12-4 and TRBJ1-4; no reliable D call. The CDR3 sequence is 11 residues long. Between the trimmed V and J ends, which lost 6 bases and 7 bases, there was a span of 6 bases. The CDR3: CASRAIEKLFF. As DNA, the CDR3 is TGTGCCAGCAGAGCGATTGAAAAACTGTTTTTT.

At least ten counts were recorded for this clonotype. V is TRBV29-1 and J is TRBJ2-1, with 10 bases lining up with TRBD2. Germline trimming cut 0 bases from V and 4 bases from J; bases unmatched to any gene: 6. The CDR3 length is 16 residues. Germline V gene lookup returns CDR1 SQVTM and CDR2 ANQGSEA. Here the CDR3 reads CSVEDSGLAKYNEQFF. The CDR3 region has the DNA TGCAGCGTTGAAGATTCGGGACTAGCGAAATACAATGAGCAGTTCTTC.

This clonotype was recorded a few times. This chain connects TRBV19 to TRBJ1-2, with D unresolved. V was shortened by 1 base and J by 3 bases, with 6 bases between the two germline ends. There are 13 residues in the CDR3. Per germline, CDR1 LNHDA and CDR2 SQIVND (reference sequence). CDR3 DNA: TGTGCCAGTAGTATAGGCCGAGACTATGGCTACACCTTC. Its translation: CASSIGRDYGYTF.

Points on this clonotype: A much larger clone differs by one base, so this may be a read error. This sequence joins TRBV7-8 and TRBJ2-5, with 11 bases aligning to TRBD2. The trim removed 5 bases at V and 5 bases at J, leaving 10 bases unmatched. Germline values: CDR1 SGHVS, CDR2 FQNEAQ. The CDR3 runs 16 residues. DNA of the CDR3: TGTGCCAGCAGCCCGTTAGGGACTAGCGGAGGGGAGACCCAGTACTTC. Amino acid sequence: CASSPLGTSGGETQYF. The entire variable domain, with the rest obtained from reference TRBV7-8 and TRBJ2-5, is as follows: GAGVSQSPRYKVAKRGQDVALRCDPISGHVSLFWYQQALGQGPEFLTYFQNEAQLDKSGLPSDRFFAERPEGSVSTLKIQRTQQEDSAVYLCASSPLGTSGGETQYFGPGTRLLVL.

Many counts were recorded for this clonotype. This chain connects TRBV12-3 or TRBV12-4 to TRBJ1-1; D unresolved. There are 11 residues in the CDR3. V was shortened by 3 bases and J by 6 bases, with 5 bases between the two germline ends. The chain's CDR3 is CASSLNSEAFF. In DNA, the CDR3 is TGTGCCAGCAGTTTGAATTCTGAAGCTTTCTTT.

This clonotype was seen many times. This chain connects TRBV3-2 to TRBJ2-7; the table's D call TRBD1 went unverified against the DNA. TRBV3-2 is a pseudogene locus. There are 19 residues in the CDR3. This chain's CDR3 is CASSQPRDTGSTLPYEQYV. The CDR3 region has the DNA TGTGCCAGCAGCCAGCCCCGGGACACCGGATCGACCCTCCCCTACGAGCAGTACGTC.

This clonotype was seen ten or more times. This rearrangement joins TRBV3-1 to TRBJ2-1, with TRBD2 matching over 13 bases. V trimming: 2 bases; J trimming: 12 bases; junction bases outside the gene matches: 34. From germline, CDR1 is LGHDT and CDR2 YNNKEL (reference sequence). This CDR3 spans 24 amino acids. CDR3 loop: CASSQKPGHLSLKTSGRTLQWQFF. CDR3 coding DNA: TGTGCCAGCAGCCAAAAACCGGGACACCTATCCCTAAAGACTAGCGGGAGGACTCTACAATGGCAGTTCTTC.

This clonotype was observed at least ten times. The CDR3 coding sequence is TGTGCCAGCAGTCACCGGGACTATCCCTACAATGAGCAGTTCTTC. Translated, it gives CASSHRDYPYNEQFF. The chain links TRBV6-5 to TRBJ2-1; 7 bases are shared with TRBD2. Germline V gives CDR1 MNHEY, CDR2 SVGAGI. The CDR3 extends over 15 amino acids. V shed 5 bases, J shed 2 bases, and the junction held 6 bases outside the gene matches.

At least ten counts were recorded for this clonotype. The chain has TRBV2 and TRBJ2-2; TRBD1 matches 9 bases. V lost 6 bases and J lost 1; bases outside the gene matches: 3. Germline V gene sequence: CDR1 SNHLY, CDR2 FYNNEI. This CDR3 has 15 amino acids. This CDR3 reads CASRPGQGNTGELFF. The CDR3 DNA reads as TGTGCCAGCAGACCGGGACAGGGGAACACCGGGGAGCTGTTTTTT.

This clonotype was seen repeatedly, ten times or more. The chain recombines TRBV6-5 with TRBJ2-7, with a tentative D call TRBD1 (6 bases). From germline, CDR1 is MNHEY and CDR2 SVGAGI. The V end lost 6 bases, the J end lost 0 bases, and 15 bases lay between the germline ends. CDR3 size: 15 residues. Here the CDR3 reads CASSPRGTSSYEQYF. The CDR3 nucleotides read TGTGCCAGCAGCCCGAGGGGGACCAGCTCCTACGAGCAGTACTTC.

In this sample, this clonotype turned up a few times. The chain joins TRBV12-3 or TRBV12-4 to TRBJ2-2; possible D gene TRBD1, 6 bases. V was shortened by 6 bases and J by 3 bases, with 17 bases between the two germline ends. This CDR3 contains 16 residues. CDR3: CASSQQGIRDTGELFF. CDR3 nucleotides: TGTGCCAGCAGCCAACAGGGTATTCGCGACACCGGGGAGCTGTTTTTT.

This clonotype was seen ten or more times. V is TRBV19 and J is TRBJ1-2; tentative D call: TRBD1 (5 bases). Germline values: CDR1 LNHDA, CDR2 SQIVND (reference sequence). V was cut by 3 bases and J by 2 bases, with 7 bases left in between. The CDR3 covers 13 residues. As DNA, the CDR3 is TGTGCCAGTAGTATCAACAGGAACTATGGCTACACCTTC. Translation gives CASSINRNYGYTF.

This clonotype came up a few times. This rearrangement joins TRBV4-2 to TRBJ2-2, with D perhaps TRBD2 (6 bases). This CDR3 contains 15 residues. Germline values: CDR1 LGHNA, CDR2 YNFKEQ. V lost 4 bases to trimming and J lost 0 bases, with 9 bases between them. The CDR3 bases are TGTGCCAGCAGCCTGGGGACTCCGAACACCGGGGAGCTGTTTTTT. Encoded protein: CASSLGTPNTGELFF.

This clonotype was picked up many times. CDR3 sequence: CASSSTGPGELFF. CDR3 coding DNA: TGTGCCAGCAGCTCTACAGGGCCCGGGGAGCTGTTTTTT. The V call is TRBV7-9, the J call TRBJ2-2, with D maybe TRBD1 (6 bases). CDR3 length: 13 residues. Germline V CDR1 and CDR2: SEHNR, FQNEAQ (reference sequence). V lost 4 bases and J lost 6, with 9 bases in between.

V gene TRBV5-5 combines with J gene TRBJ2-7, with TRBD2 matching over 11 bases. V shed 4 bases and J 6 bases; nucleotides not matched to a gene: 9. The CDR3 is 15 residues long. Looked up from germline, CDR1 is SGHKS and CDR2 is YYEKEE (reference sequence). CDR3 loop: CASSQTSGAVSEQYV. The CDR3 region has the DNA TGTGCCAGCAGCCAGACTAGCGGGGCGGTTTCCGAGCAGTACGTC.

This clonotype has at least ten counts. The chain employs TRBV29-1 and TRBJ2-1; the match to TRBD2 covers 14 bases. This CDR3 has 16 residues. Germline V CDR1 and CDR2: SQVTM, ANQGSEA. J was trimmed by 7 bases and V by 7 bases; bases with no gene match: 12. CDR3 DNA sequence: TGCAGCGCAGATAATTACGGGACTAGCGGGAGTAATGAGCAGTTCTTC. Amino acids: CSADNYGTSGSNEQFF.